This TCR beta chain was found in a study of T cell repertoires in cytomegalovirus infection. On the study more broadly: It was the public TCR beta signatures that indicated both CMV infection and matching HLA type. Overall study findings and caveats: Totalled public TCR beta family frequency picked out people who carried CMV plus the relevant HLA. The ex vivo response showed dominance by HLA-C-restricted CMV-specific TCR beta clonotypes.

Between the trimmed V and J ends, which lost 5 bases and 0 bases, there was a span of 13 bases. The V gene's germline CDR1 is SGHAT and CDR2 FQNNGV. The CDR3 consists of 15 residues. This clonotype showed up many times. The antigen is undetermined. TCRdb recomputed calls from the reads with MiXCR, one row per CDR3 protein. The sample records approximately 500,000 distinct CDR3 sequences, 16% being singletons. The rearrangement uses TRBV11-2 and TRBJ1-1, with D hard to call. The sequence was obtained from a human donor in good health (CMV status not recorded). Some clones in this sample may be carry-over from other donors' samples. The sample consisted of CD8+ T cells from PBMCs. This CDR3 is CASSRLYVVNTEAFF. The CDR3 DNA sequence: TGTGCCAGCAGCCGCTTATACGTAGTGAACACTGAAGCTTTCTTT.